This T cell receptor beta chain was captured in a study of identical twins. Deletions cut 6 bases from V and 6 bases from J, with 11 bases between. The germline gives CDR1 SGHVS, CDR2 FNYEAQ. This CDR3 spans 13 amino acids. The study's findings and limits: Reduced insertions were recorded for abundant cord blood beta clonotypes, with no such pattern in memory repertoires.

A universal primer site arose from template switching, and cDNA bore unique molecular identifiers. A single record per CDR3 protein comes from TCRdb applying MiXCR to the 5' RACE reads. Of approximately 300,000 distinct CDR3 sequences in the sample, roughly 9.8% are singletons; the top ten hold roughly 6.4%. This clonotype appeared many times. As yet, its antigen is unknown. The donor group consisted entirely of healthy Caucasians. These data are also associated with another study on yellow fever vaccine responses in identical twins. That source adds: Reportedly, twins showed a vaccine T cell response that looked partly convergent and partly personalized.

The TCR was taken from a woman under 30 in good health. Sequenced input: CD8+ T cells sorted from blood. The chain uses TRBV7-6 and TRBJ2-2; D might be TRBD2 (6 bases). Written as DNA, the CDR3 is TGTGCCAGCAGTTGGGACTTACCCGGGGAGCTGTTTTTT. Protein product: CASSWDLPGELFF. The variable domain in full, completed from reference TRBV7-6 and TRBJ2-2, reads GAGVSQSPRYKVTKRGQDVALRCDPISGHVSLYWYRQALGQGPEFLTYFNYEAQQDKSGLPNDRFSAERPEGSISTLTIQRTEQRDSAMYRCASSWDLPGELFFGEGSRLTVL.